This TCR beta chain was captured in a study of shared clonotypes between healthy human individuals. General study findings and limits: Memory subsets generally showed smaller estimated richness than naive subsets did. Between a few donors, naive CD4 clonotypes were shared at a level of approximately 5%. Since donors were few, the genetic and exposure-history diversity represented was limited.

The protocol was immunoSEQ multiplex PCR, while the TCRdb copy is restricted to in-frame clones and leaves out a portion. The sample lists fewer than 2.5 million clones; over 85% were seen once. The CDR3 totals 16 residues. Per germline, CDR1 MNHNY and CDR2 SVGAGI (reference sequence). Unmatched junction bases numbered 10, after V lost 2 bases and J lost 8 bases. Donors included only healthy HIV-negative adults lacking recent acute infections or vaccinations. This clone was counted a single time. What it binds is not known. This rearrangement joins TRBV6-6 to TRBJ2-1, with 9 positions matching TRBD2. This TCR was recovered from a man aged 18-30 years in good health. Some clones in this sample may be carry-over from other donors' samples. The sample taken for sequencing was naive CD4+ T cells from PBMCs. Subset: CD45RA+ positively selected. The CDR3 region is CASSYPLEREEYEQFF. In DNA form, the CDR3 reads TGTGCCAGCAGTTACCCTCTGGAGCGGGAGGAATATGAGCAGTTCTTC.